The 9 T cell receptor beta chains below come from one sample, sequenced in a study of OX40 agonist ivuxolimab in advanced cancers. Sequenced by immunoSEQ multiplex PCR; TCRdb stores in-frame clones only, minus some. This table has under 25,000 clones, 74% appearing once. The input for sequencing was CD4+ or CD8+ T cells sorted from blood, taken in a trial of the OX40 agonist ivuxolimab. The receptors shown here come from an adult with an advanced solid tumor such as melanoma, head and neck, liver or kidney cancer.

This clone turned up a few times. The CDR3 region is CASSSLQTGLINYGYTF. Here the CDR3 DNA reads TGTGCCAGCAGCTCGCTCCAGACAGGGCTCATTAACTATGGCTACACCTTC. J is TRBJ1-2 and V is TRBV7-9; 7 bases map to TRBD1. J gave up 1 base and V 4 bases, and 12 bases lay outside the gene matches. The germline V gene has CDR1 SEHNR and CDR2 FQNEAQ (reference sequence). The CDR3 is 17 amino acids.

This chain connects TRBV7-9 to TRBJ2-7; TRBD2 might be the D (6 bases). Germline values: CDR1 SEHNR, CDR2 FQNEAQ (reference sequence). V was pared by 3 bases and J by 3 bases, with 15 bases between. This CDR3 is 15 amino acids long. DNA for the CDR3: TGTGCCAGCAGCTTTTCTAGCGATCCCAACTACGAGCAGTACTTC. As protein: CASSFSSDPNYEQYF.

The sample holds a few counts of this clone. The chain couples TRBV29-1 to TRBJ1-3; 7 bases fit TRBD1. CDR1 and CDR2 (germline): SQVTM, ANQGSEA. This CDR3 has 14 amino acids. V was clipped by 7 bases and J by 3 bases; unmatched bases: 9. The CDR3 loop is CSASGGTDGNTIYF. DNA of the CDR3: TGCAGCGCTTCAGGGGGGACAGATGGAAACACCATATATTTT.

V and J are TRBV27 and TRBJ2-3; D is undetermined. The CDR3 is 15 amino acids. CDR1 is MNHEY, CDR2 SMNVEV, per germline (reference sequence). V was clipped by 5 bases and J by 1 base, with 13 bases between them. The chain's CDR3 is CASSLDALGTDTQYF. The CDR3 DNA reads as TGTGCCAGCAGTCTAGATGCCCTCGGCACAGATACGCAGTATTTT.

By proportion, this clone is medium-sized. The chain carries TRBV7-8 and TRBJ2-7; maybe TRBD1 (6 bases). Germline values: CDR1 SGHVS, CDR2 FQNEAQ. V was cut by 1 base and J by 3 bases, with 13 bases left in between. The CDR3 is made up of 15 amino acids. In nucleotides, the CDR3 is TGTGCCAGCAGCTTAGAATCGGGACACATCTACGAGCAGTACTTC. Translated, it gives CASSLESGHIYEQYF.

The J gene is TRBJ1-5, the V gene TRBV10-2, with TRBD1 as a possible D gene (5 bases). With 7 bases removed from V and 9 bases from J, the gap between germline ends came to 19 bases. The CDR3 has 14 amino acids. In germline, CDR1 is WSHSY, CDR2 SAAADI. CDR3 in DNA: TGCGCCAGCAACGGGGACGCCCGGGCCGGGCCCCAGCATTTT. Residues: CASNGDARAGPQHF.

J is TRBJ1-2 and V is TRBV5-8; D is uncertain. V was shortened by 0 bases and J by 1 base, with 10 bases between the two germline ends. Germline lookup yields CDR1 SGHTS and CDR2 YDEGEE. This CDR3 contains 15 residues. Here the CDR3 reads CASSLEWDRNYGYTF. CDR3 nucleotides: TGTGCCAGCAGCTTGGAGTGGGATCGTAACTATGGCTACACCTTC.

The V call is TRBV7-3, the J call TRBJ2-1; D remains unclear. CDR3 length: 17 amino acids. The V gene's germline CDR1 is SGHTA and CDR2 FQGTGA. Deletions cut 4 bases from V and 0 bases from J, with 16 bases between. For the CDR3, the DNA is TGTGCCAGCAGCTCCTTAAACCGGGCCCGCTCCTACAATGAGCAGTTCTTC. Encoded protein: CASSSLNRARSYNEQFF. Full variable domain (missing parts from reference TRBV7-3 and TRBJ2-1): GAGVSQTPSNKVTEKGKYVELRCDPISGHTALYWYRQSLGQGPEFLIYFQGTGAADDSGLPNDRFFAVRPEGSVSTLKIQRTERGDSAVYLCASSSLNRARSYNEQFFGPGTRLTVL.

This chain joins TRBV4-3 and TRBJ2-3; D is perhaps TRBD1 (7 bases). In germline, CDR1 is LGHNA, CDR2 YSLEER. This CDR3 is 16 amino acids long. Deletions cut 0 bases from V and 1 base from J, with 11 bases between. The CDR3 nucleotides are TGCGCCAGCAGCCAAGATGGGGGGACAGGCACAGATACGCAGTATTTT. Amino acid sequence: CASSQDGGTGTDTQYF.